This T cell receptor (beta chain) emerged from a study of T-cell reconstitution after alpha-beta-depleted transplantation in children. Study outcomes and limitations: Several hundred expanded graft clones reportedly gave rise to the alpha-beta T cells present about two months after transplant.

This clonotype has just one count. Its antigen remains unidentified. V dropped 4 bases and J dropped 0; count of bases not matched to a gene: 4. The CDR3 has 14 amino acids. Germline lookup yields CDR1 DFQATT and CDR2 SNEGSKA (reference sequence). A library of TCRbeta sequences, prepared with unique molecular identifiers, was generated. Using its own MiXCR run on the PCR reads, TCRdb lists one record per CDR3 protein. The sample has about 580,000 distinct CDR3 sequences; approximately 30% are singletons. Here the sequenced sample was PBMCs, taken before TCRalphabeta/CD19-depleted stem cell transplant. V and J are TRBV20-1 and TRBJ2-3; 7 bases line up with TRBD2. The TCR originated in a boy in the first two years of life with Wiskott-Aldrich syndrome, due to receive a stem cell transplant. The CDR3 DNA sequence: TGCAGTGCTAATCTAGCGGCCAGCACAGATACGCAGTATTTT. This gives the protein CSANLAASTDTQYF.